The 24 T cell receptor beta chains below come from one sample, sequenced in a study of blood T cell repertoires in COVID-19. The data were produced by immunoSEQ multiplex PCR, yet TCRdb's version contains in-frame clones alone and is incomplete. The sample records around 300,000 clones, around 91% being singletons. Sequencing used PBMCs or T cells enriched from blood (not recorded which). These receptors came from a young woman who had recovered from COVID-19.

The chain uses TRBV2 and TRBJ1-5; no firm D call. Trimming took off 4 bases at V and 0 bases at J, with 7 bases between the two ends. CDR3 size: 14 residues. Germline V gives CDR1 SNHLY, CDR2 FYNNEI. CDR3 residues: CASSVRVSNQPQHF. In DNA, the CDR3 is TGTGCCAGCAGTGTGCGCGTTAGCAATCAGCCCCAGCATTTT. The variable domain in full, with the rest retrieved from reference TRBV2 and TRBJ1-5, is EPEVTQTPSHQVTQMGQEVILRCVPISNHLYFYWYRQILGQKVEFLVSFYNNEISEKSEIFDDQFSVERPDGSNFTLKIRSTKLEDSAMYFCASSVRVSNQPQHFGDGTRLSIL.

CDR3 in DNA: TGTGCCAGCTGGGACAGGAGAGGCTATGGCTACACCTTC. Its protein product is CASWDRRGYGYTF. The gene calls are TRBV6-5 and TRBJ1-2, with 8 bases that match TRBD1. Germline V gene data show CDR1 as MNHEY and CDR2 as SVGAGI. The J segment lost 4 bases and the V segment lost 8 bases, leaving 6 bases of the junction unmatched. CDR3 size: 13 residues.

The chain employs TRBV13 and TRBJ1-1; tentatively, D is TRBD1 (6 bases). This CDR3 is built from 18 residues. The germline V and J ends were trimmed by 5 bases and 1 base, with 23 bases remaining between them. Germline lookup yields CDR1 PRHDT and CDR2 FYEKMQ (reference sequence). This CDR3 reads CASSPFFGGAFSNTEAFF. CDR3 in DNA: TGTGCCAGCAGCCCCTTCTTCGGGGGGGCTTTTTCGAACACTGAAGCTTTCTTT.

The CDR3 region has the DNA TGTGCCAGCAGCCAAGATTGGGTAGGGGGCTACGAGCAGTACTTC. Translation gives CASSQDWVGGYEQYF. V and J are TRBV4-2 and TRBJ2-7, with a tentative D call TRBD1 (6 bases). Trimming shortened V by 0 bases and J by 3 bases, and 12 bases separated the two germline ends. This CDR3 contains 15 residues. Germline CDR1 is LGHNA and CDR2 is YNFKEQ.

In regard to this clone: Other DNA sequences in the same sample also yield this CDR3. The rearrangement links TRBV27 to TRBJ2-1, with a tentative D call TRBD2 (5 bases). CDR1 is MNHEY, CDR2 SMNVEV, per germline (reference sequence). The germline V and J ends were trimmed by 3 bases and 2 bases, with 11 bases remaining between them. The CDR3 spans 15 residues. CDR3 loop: CASSLSSGAYNEQFF. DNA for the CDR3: TGTGCCAGCAGTTTGAGTTCCGGGGCCTACAATGAGCAGTTCTTC.

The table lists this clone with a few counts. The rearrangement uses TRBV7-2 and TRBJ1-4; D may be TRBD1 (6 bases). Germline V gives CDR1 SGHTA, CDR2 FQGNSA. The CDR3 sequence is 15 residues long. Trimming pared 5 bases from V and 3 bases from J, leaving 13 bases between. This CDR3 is CASSLDRFPNEKLFF. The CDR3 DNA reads TGTGCCAGCAGCCTCGACAGGTTCCCTAATGAAAAACTGTTTTTT.

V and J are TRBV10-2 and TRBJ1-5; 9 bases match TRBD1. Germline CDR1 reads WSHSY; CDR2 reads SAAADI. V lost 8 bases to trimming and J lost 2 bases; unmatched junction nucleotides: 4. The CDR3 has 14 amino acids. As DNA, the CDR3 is TGCGCCAGCGGGGGGGACAGGGGCAATCAGCCCCAGCATTTT. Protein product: CASGGDRGNQPQHF.

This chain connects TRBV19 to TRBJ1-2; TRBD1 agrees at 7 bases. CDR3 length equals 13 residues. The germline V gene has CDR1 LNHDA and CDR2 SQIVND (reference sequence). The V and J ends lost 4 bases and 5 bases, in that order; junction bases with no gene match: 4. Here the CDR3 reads CASSRGTEYGYTF. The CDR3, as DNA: TGTGCCAGTAGTAGAGGGACAGAATATGGCTACACCTTC. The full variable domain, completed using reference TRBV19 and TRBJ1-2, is DGGITQSPKYLFRKEGQNVTLSCEQNLNHDAMYWYRQDPGQGLRLIYYSQIVNDFQKGDIAEGYSVSREKKESFPLTVTSAQKNPTAFYLCASSRGTEYGYTFGSGTRLTVV.

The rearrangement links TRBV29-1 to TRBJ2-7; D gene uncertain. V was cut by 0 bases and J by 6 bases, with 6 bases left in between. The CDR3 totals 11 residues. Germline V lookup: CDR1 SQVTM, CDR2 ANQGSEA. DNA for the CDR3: TGCAGCGTTGAAGATCTCGGCGAGCAGTACTTC. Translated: CSVEDLGEQYF.

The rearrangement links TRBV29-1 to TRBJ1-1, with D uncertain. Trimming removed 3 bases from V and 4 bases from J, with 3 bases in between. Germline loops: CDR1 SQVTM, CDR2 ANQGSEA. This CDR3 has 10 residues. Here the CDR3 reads CSVDGTEAFF. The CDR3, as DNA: TGCAGCGTTGACGGCACTGAAGCTTTCTTT.

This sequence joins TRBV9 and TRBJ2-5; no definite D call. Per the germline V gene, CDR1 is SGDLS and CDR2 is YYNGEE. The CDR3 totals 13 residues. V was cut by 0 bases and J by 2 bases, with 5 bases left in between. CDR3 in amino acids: CASSVGVQETQYF. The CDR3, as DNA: TGTGCCAGCAGCGTAGGAGTTCAAGAGACCCAGTACTTC.

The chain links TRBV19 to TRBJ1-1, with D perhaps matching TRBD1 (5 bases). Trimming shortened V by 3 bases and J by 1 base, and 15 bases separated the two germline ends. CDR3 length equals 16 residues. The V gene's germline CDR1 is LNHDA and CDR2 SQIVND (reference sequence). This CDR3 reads CASSIRRGRGNTEAFF. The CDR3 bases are TGTGCCAGTAGTATTCGGAGGGGACGCGGGAACACTGAAGCTTTCTTT. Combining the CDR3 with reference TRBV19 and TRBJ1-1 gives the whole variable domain DGGITQSPKYLFRKEGQNVTLSCEQNLNHDAMYWYRQDPGQGLRLIYYSQIVNDFQKGDIAEGYSVSREKKESFPLTVTSAQKNPTAFYLCASSIRRGRGNTEAFFGQGTRLTVV.

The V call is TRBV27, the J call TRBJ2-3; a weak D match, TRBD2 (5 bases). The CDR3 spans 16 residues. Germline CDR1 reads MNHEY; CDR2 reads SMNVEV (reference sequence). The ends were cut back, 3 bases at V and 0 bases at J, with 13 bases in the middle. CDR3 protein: CASSFLVGGSTDTQYF. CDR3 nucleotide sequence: TGTGCCAGCAGTTTTCTTGTTGGAGGCAGCACAGATACGCAGTATTTT.

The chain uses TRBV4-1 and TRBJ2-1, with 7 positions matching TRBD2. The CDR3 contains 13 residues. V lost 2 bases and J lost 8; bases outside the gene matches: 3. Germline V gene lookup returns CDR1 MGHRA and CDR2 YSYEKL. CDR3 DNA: TGCGCCAGCAGCCAACGGGGGGTCCATGAGCAGTTCTTC. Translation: CASSQRGVHEQFF.

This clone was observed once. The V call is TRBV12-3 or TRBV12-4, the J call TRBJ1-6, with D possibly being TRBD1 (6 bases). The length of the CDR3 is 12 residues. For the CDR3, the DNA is TGTGCGATTGGACAGAATAATTCACCCCTCCACTTT. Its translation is CAIGQNNSPLHF.

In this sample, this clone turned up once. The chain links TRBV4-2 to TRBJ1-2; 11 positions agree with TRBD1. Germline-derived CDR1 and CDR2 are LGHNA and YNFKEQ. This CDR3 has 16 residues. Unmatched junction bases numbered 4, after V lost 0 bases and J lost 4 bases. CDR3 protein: CASSQERTGGGYGYTF. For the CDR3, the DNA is TGTGCCAGCAGCCAAGAAAGGACAGGGGGCGGCTATGGCTACACCTTC.

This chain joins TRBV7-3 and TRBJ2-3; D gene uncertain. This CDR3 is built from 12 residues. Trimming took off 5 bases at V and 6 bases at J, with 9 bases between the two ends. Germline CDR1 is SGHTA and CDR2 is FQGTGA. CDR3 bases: TGTGCCAGCAGCCCCTACGGGGATACGCAGTATTTT. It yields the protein CASSPYGDTQYF.

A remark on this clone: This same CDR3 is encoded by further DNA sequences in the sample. The CDR3 nucleotides are TGTGCCAGCAGCTTGACAGGTTACGAGCAGTACTTC. This translates into CASSLTGYEQYF. The V gene is TRBV12-3 or TRBV12-4, the J gene TRBJ2-7; the D gene is possibly TRBD1 (6 bases). CDR3 length: 12 amino acids. V dropped 6 bases and J dropped 4 bases, with 10 bases sitting between them.

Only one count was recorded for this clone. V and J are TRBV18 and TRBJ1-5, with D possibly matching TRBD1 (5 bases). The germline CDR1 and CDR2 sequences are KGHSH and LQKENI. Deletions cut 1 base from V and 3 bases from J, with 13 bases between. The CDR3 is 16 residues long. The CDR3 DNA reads TGTGCCAGCTCACCACTAGCCAGGGCCGACAATCAGCCCCAGCATTTT. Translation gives CASSPLARADNQPQHF.

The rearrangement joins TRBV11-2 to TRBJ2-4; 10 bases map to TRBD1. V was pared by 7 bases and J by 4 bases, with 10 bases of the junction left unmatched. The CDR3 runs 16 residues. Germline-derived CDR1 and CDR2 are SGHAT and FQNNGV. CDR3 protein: CASNRLTGGVKNIQYF. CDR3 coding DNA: TGTGCCAGCAACAGACTGACAGGGGGCGTAAAAAACATTCAGTACTTC.

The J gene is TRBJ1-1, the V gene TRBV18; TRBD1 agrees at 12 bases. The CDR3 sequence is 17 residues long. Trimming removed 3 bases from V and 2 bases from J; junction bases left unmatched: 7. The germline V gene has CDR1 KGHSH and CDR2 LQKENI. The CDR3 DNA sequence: TGTGCCAGCTCACCTCCCCGGGACAGGGGGCTTAACACTGAAGCTTTCTTT. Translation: CASSPPRDRGLNTEAFF.

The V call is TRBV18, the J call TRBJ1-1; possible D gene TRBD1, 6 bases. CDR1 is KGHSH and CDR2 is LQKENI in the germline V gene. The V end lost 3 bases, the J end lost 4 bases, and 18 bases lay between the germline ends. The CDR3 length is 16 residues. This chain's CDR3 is CASSPRQEGRGTEAFF. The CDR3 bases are TGTGCCAGCTCACCCAGACAGGAGGGGAGGGGCACTGAAGCTTTCTTT. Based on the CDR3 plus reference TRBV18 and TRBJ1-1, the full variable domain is NAGVMQNPRHLVRRRGQEARLRCSPMKGHSHVYWYRQLPEEGLKFMVYLQKENIIDESGMPKERFSAEFPKEGPSILRIQQVVRGDSAAYFCASSPRQEGRGTEAFFGQGTRLTVV.

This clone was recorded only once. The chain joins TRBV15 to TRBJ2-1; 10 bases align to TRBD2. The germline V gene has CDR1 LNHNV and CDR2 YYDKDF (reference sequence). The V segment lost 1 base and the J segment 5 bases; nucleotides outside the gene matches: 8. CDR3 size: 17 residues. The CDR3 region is CATSRGTGLASDNEQFF. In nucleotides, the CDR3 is TGTGCCACCAGCAGAGGAACGGGACTAGCGTCAGACAATGAGCAGTTCTTC.

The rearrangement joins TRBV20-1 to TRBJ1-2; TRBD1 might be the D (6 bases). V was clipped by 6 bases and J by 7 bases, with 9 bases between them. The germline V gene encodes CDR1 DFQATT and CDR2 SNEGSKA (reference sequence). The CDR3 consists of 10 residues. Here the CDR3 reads CSANRAGYTF. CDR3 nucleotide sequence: TGCAGTGCAAACAGGGCTGGCTACACCTTC.